This T cell receptor beta chain was observed in a study of CD8 T cells in ankylosing spondylitis. The study, taken as a whole, reports: For ankylosing spondylitis blood, a TCR beta motif of about eight highly homologous variants appeared characteristic. Clones tied to disease were said to be significantly enriched in matched ankylosing spondylitis synovial fluid. Disease-linked clones had a CD8+ phenotype and relatively low frequency in peripheral blood.

Scientists made TCR beta libraries using quantitative 5'-RACE with molecular barcodes. In TCRdb, the 5' RACE reads were re-called with MiXCR into one record per CDR3 protein. This table has 350,000 or so distinct CDR3 sequences, roughly 8% appearing once. V dropped 2 bases and J dropped 5 bases, with 16 bases sitting between them. CDR3 length: 16 amino acids. Germline CDR1 is LGHNA and CDR2 is YNFKEQ. About this clonotype itself: Antigen unknown.

The sequenced material came from blood, either unsorted or a sorted T cell fraction (not recorded which). The receptor was isolated from a male donor with ankylosing spondylitis. The chain employs TRBV4-2 and TRBJ2-4; no reliable D call. In DNA, the CDR3 is TGTGCCAGCAGCCAAACATTTTTCGGAACAGAAAACATTCAGTACTTC. This sequence encodes CASSQTFFGTENIQYF.